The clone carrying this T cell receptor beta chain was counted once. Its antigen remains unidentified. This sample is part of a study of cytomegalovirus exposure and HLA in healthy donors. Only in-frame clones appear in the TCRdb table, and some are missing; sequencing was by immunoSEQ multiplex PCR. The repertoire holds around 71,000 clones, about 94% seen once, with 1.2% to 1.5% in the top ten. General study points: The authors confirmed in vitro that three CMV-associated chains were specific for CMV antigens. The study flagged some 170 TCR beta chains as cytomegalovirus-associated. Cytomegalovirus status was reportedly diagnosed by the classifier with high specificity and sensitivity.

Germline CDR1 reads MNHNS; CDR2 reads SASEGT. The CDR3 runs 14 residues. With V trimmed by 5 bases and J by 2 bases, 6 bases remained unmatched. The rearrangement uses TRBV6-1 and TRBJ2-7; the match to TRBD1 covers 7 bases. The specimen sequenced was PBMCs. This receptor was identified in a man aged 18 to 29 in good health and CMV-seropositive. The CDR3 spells CASSSGTVPYEQYF. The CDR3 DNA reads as TGTGCCAGCAGTTCCGGGACAGTTCCCTACGAGCAGTACTTC.